What follows are 4 T cell receptor beta chains derived from one specimen sequenced in a study of T cell responses to AZD1222 COVID-19 vaccine (dated by TCRdb to the early 2020s). The time point label on this specimen signifies: baseline before first vaccination. The receptor library was made with the immunoSEQ multiplex PCR assay. In its TCRdb copy, this immuneACCESS table keeps in-frame sequences only and misses some clones. Where compared with another copy, unresolved V genes explain less than half of these, and the others have no known cause. The sample table shows approximately 110,000 clones, and about 80% are seen once. The ten largest clones capture about 9.7% of the sample. Sequenced material: peripheral blood, taken on day 0 of AZD1222 vaccination. The receptors come from an adult in good health.

The chain employs TRBV18 and TRBJ1-2; D is ambiguous. V lost 6 bases, J lost 1 base, and 15 bases lay in between. Germline CDR1 is KGHSH and CDR2 is LQKENI. The CDR3 is 15 amino acids. The CDR3 sequence is CASSSTRGVNYGYTF. The CDR3 region has the DNA TGTGCCAGCTCCTCGACTCGGGGAGTTAACTATGGCTACACCTTC.

The chain links TRBV18 to TRBJ1-1, with D possibly being TRBD1 (6 bases). Germline CDR1 is KGHSH and CDR2 is LQKENI. This CDR3 contains 15 residues. Deletions cut 3 bases from V and 3 bases from J, with 14 bases between. DNA of the CDR3: TGTGCCAGCTCACCCCTACAGGGCGGGGACACTGAAGCTTTCTTT. This gives the protein CASSPLQGGDTEAFF.

This clone was seen ten or more times. The rearrangement joins TRBV4-3 to TRBJ2-3; the D gene is possibly TRBD2 (5 bases). This CDR3 region has 14 residues. The germline V and J ends were trimmed by 0 bases and 2 bases, with 6 bases remaining between them. CDR1 and CDR2 (germline): LGHNA, YSLEER. The DNA for the CDR3 is TGCGCCAGCAGCCAAGATCGGGACACAGATACGCAGTATTTT. Translated, it gives CASSQDRDTDTQYF.

The chain couples TRBV4-1 to TRBJ2-2; no definite D call. CDR3 size: 14 residues. Germline loops: CDR1 MGHRA, CDR2 YSYEKL. Deletions cut 1 base from V and 1 base from J, with 4 bases between. CDR3 sequence reads: CASSQGQNTGELFF. The CDR3 DNA sequence: TGCGCCAGCAGCCAAGGCCAGAACACCGGGGAGCTGTTTTTT.